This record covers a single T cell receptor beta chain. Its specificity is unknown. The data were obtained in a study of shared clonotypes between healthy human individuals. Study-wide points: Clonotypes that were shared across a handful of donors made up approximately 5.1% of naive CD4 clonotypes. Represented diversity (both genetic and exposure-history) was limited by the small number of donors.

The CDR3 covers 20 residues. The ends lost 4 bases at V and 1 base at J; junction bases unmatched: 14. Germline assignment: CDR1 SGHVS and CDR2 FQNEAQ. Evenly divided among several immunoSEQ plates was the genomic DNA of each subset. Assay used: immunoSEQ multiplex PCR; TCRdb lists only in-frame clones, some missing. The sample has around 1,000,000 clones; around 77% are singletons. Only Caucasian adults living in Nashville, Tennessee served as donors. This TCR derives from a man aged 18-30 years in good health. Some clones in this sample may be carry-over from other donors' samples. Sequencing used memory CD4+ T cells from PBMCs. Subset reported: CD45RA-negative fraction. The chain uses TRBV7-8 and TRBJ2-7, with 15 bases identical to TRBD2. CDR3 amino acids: CASSWRTSGRANPLSYEQYF. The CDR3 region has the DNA TGTGCCAGCAGCTGGCGGACTAGCGGGAGGGCCAACCCTTTGTCCTACGAGCAGTACTTC. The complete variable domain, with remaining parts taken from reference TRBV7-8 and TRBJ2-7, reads GAGVSQSPRYKVAKRGQDVALRCDPISGHVSLFWYQQALGQGPEFLTYFQNEAQLDKSGLPSDRFFAERPEGSVSTLKIQRTQQEDSAVYLCASSWRTSGRANPLSYEQYFGPGTRLTVT.